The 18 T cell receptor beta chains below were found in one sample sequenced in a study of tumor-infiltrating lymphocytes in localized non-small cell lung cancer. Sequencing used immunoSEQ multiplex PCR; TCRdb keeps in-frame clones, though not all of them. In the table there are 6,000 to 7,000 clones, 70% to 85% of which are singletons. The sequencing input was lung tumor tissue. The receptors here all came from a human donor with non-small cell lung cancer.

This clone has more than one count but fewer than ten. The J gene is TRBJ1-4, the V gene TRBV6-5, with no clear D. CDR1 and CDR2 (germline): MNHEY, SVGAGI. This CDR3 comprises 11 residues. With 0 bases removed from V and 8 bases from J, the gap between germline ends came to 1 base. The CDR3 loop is CASSYSEKLFF. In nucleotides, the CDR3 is TGTGCCAGCAGTTACTCCGAAAAACTGTTTTTT.

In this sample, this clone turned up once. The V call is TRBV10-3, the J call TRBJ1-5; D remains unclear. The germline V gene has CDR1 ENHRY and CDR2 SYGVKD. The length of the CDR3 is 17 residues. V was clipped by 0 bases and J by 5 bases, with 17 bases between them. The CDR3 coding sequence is TGTGCCATCAGTGAGTCTTTCGGTAGCTTGAAGGATCAGCCCCAGCATTTT. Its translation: CAISESFGSLKDQPQHF.

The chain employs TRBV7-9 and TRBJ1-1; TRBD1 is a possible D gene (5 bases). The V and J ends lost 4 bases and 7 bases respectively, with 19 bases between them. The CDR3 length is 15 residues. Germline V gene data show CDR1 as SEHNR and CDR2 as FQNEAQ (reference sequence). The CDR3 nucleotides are TGTGCCAGCAGCTATGGGGGAGGGCGGCTGGGTGAAGCTTTCTTT. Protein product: CASSYGGGRLGEAFF.

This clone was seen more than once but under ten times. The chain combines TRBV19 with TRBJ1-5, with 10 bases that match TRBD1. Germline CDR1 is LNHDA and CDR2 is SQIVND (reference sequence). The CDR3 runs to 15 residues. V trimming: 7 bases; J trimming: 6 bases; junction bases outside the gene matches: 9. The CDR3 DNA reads TGTGCCAGTACTCGAGACAGGGGGCGATTTCAGCCCCAGCATTTT. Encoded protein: CASTRDRGRFQPQHF.

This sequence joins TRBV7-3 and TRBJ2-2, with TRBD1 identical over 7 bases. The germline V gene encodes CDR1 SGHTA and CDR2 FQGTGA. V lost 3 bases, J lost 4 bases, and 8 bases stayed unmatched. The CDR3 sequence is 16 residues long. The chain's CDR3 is CASSFGQASGTGELFF. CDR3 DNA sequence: TGTGCCAGCAGCTTCGGACAGGCCTCGGGCACCGGGGAGCTGTTTTTT.

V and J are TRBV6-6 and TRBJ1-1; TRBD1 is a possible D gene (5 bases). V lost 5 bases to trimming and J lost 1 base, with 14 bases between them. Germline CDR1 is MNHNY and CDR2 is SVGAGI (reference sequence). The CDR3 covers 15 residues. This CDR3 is CASSHRQGPNTEAFF. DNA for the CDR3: TGTGCCAGCAGTCACCGGCAGGGACCGAACACTGAAGCTTTCTTT.

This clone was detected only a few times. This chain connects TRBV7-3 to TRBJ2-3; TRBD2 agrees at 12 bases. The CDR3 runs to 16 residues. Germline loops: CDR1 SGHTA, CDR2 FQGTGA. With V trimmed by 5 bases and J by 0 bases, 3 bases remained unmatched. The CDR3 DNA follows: TGTGCCAGCAGCCCAGGGACTAGCGGGAGCACAGATACGCAGTATTTT. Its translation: CASSPGTSGSTDTQYF.

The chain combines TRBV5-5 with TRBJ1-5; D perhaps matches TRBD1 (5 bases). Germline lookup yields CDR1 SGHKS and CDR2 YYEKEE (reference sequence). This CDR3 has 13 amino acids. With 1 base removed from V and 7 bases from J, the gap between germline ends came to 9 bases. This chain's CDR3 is CASSLRRDQPQHF. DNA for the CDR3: TGTGCCAGCAGCTTGCGCAGGGACCAGCCCCAGCATTTT.

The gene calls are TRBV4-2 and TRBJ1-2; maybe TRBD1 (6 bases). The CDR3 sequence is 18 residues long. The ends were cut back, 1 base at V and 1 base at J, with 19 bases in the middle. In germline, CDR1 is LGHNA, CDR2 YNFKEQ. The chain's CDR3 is CASSQADPDRTINYGYTF. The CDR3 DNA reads TGTGCCAGCAGCCAAGCCGACCCGGACAGAACGATTAACTATGGCTACACCTTC.

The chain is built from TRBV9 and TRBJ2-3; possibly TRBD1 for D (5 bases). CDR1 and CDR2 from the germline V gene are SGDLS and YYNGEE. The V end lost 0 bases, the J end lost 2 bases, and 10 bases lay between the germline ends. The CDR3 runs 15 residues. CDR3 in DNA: TGTGCCAGCAGCGTAGGGGGCAGCCCCACAGATACGCAGTATTTT. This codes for CASSVGGSPTDTQYF. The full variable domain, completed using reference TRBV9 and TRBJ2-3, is DSGVTQTPKHLITATGQRVTLRCSPRSGDLSVYWYQQSLDQGLQFLIQYYNGEERAKGNILERFSAQQFPDLHSELNLSSLELGDSALYFCASSVGGSPTDTQYFGPGTRLTVL.

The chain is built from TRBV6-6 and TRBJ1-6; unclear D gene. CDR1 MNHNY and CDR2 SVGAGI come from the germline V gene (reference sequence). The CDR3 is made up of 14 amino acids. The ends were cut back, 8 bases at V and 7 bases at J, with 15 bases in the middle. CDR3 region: CASAPSAGNSPLHF. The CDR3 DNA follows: TGTGCCAGCGCTCCTTCTGCGGGCAATTCACCCCTCCACTTT.

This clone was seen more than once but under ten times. CDR3 loop: CASSLFGSGRTDTQYF. In nucleotides, the CDR3 is TGTGCCAGCAGCTTGTTCGGTAGCGGGCGCACAGATACGCAGTATTTT. The chain has TRBV5-6 and TRBJ2-3; TRBD2 agrees at 7 bases. Trimming took 1 base from V and 1 from J; bases not matched to a gene: 6. Germline loops: CDR1 SGHDT, CDR2 YYEEEE. The CDR3 runs to 16 residues.

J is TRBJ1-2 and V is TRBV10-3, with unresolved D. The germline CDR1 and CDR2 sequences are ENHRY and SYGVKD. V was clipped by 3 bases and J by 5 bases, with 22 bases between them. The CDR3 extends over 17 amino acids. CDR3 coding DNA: TGTGCCATCAGTGAAATAATCGGTAGGGCTGACGGGTATGGCTACACCTTC. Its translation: CAISEIIGRADGYGYTF.

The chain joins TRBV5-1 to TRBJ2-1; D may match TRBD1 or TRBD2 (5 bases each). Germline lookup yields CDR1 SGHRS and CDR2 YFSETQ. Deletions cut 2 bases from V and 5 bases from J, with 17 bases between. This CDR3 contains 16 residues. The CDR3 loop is CASSLWGEGVHNEQFF. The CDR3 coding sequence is TGCGCCAGCAGCTTATGGGGAGAAGGGGTTCACAATGAGCAGTTCTTC.

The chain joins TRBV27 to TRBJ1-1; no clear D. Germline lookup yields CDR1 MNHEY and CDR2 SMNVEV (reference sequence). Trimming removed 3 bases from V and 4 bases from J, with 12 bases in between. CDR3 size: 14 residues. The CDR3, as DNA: TGTGCCAGCAGTTTTCAAGGTAGCGCCACTGAAGCTTTCTTT. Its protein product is CASSFQGSATEAFF.

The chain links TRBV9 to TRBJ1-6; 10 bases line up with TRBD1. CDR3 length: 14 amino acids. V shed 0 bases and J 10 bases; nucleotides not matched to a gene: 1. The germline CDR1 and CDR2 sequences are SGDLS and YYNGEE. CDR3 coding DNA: TGTGCCAGCAGCGTAGGGGACAGGGGCTCACCCCTCCACTTT. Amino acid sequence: CASSVGDRGSPLHF.

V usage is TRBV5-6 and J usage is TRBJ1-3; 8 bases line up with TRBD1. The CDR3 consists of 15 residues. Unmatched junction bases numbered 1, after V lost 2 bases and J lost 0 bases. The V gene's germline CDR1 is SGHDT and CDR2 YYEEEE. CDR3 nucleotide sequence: TGTGCCAGCAGCTTTCAGGGGGCCTCTGGAAACACCATATATTTT. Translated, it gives CASSFQGASGNTIYF.

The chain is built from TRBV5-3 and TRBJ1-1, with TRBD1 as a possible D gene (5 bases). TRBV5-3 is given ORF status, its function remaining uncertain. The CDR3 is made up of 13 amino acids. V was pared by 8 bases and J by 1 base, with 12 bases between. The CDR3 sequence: CASSHGGNTEAFF. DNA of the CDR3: TGTGCCAGCAGCCATGGGGGGAACACTGAAGCTTTCTTT.